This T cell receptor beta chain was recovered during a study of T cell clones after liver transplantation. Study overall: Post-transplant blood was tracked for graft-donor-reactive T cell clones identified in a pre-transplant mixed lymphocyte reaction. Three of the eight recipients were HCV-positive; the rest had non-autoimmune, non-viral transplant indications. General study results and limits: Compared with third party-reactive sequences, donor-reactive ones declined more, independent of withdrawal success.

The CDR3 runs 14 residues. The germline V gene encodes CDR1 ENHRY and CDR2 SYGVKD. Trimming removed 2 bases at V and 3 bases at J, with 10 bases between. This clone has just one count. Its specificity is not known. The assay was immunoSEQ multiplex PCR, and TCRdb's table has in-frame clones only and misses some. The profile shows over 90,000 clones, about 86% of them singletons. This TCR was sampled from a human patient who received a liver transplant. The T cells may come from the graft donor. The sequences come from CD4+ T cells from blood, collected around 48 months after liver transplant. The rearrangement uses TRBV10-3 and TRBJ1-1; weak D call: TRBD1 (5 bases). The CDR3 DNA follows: TGTGCCATCAGTGAGAGGCGGGACGACACTGAAGCTTTCTTT. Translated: CAISERRDDTEAFF.